Each of the 5 T cell receptor beta chains below was sequenced from the same sample in a study of cytomegalovirus exposure and HLA in healthy donors. Use of 60 Vbeta and 13 Jbeta primers characterized the PCR. Data came from immunoSEQ multiplex PCR; TCRdb stores just in-frame clones and leaves some out. The sample records over 120,000 clones, 75% to 80% being singletons. Sequenced material: PBMCs. The receptors here all came from a woman under 30 in good health and CMV-seropositive.

This chain connects TRBV25-1 to TRBJ2-7; 7 bases are shared with TRBD2. The junction had 2 bases not matched to a gene; V was cut back by 6 bases and J by 3 bases. CDR1 and CDR2 (germline): MGHDK, SYGVNS. The length of the CDR3 is 12 residues. CDR3 protein: CASRGGNYEQYF. The CDR3 DNA is TGTGCCAGCAGGGGGGGGAACTACGAGCAGTACTTC.

The chain couples TRBV2 to TRBJ1-1, with 7 bases matching TRBD1. This CDR3 contains 12 residues. The germline gives CDR1 SNHLY, CDR2 FYNNEI. Trimming cost V 6 bases and J 4 bases; bases outside gene matches: 2. CDR3 sequence: CASSGTVTEAFF. The CDR3 region has the DNA TGTGCCAGCAGCGGGACAGTCACTGAAGCTTTCTTT.

This chain uses TRBV14 with TRBJ1-6, with D possibly TRBD1 on 6 matching bases. V lost 4 bases, J lost 4 bases, and 11 bases lay in between. The CDR3 is 15 amino acids. The germline gives CDR1 SGHDN, CDR2 FVKESK. In nucleotides, the CDR3 is TGTGCCAGCAGCCCGACGACAGGATATAATTCACCCCTCCACTTT. It translates to CASSPTTGYNSPLHF.

The rearrangement joins TRBV6-5 to TRBJ1-4, with a tentative D call TRBD1 (6 bases). This CDR3 has 14 residues. Germline V gene sequence: CDR1 MNHEY, CDR2 SVGAGI. The V end was cut by 6 bases, the J end by 3 bases, with 11 bases between. DNA of the CDR3: TGTGCCAGCAGGCAGGGGTGGGCTAATGAAAAACTGTTTTTT. Its protein is CASRQGWANEKLFF.

This chain joins TRBV12-5 and TRBJ2-5; a possible D gene is TRBD1 (6 bases). The J call may be incorrect, as the DNA end agrees better with TRBJ2-7. Per the germline V gene, CDR1 is LGHNT and CDR2 is FRNRAP. CDR3 size: 13 residues. CDR3 amino acids: CASGLVGGAEQYF. The CDR3, as DNA: TGTGCTAGTGGTTTGGTAGGGGGTGCCGAGCAGTACTTC.